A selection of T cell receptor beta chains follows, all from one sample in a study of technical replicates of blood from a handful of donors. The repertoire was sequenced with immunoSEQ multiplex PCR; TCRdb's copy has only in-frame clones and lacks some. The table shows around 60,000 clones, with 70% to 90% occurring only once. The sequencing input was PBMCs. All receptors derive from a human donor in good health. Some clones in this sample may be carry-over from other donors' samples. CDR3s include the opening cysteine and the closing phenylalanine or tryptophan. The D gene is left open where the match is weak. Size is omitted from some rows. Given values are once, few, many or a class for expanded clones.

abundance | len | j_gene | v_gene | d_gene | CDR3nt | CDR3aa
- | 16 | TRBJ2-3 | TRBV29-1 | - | TGCAGCGTCAAGGGAGGGGGGCCTAGAAGCACAGATACGCAGTATTTT | CSVKGGGPRSTDTQYF
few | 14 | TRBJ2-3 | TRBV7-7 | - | TGTGCCAGCAGCTTGGGGACACCCACAGATACGCAGTATTTT | CASSLGTPTDTQYF
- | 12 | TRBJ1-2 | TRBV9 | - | TGTGCCAGCAGCAATACAGCCTATGGCTACACCTTC | CASSNTAYGYTF
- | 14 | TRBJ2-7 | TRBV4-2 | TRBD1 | TGTGCCAGCAGCCTCGGGACAGTCTCCTACGAGCAGTACTTC | CASSLGTVSYEQYF
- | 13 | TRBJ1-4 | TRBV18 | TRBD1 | TGTGCCAGTTTACAGGGGGAAGGTGAAAAACTGTTTTTT | CASLQGEGEKLFF
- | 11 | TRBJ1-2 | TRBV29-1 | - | TGCAGCGGACAGGCTAACTATGGCTACACCTTC | CSGQANYGYTF
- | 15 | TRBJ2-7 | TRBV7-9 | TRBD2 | TGTGCCAGCAGCTTAGCTAGCGGGAGTACCTACGAGCAGTACTTC | CASSLASGSTYEQYF
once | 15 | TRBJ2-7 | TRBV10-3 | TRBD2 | TGTGCCACCAGACCTCTTCTAGCGGTCTCCTACGAGCAGTACTTC | CATRPLLAVSYEQYF
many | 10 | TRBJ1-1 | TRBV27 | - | TGTGCCAGCAGTTTAGGAGGTACTTTCTTT | CASSLGGTFF
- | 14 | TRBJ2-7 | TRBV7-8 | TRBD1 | TGTGCCAGCAGCCCACAGGGGGGCTCCTACGAGCAGTACTTC | CASSPQGGSYEQYF
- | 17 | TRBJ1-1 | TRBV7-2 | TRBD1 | TGTGCCAGCAGCCCCTTTCCAGGGGGCGCGGCGAACACTGAAGCTTTCTTT | CASSPFPGGAANTEAFF
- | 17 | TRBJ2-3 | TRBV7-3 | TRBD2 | TGTGCCAGCAGCCCGGGACTAGCGGGGGGTAGTGCAGATACGCAGTATTTT | CASSPGLAGGSADTQYF
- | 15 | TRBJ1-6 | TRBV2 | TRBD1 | TGTGCCAGCAGCCAGGGGGTAGCCTATAATTCACCCCTCCACTTT | CASSQGVAYNSPLHF
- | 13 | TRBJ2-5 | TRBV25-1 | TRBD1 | TGTGCCAGCAGCGTGGGACAGGGGGAGACCCAGTACTTC | CASSVGQGETQYF
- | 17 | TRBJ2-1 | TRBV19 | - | TGTGCCAGTAGTGCCCGAACAGGGTCCGGGAAATACAATGAGCAGTTCTTC | CASSARTGSGKYNEQFF
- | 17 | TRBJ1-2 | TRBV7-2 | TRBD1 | TGTGCCAGCCAAGAGGACCCTCAGGGGGCACTAAACTATGGCTACACCTTC | CASQEDPQGALNYGYTF
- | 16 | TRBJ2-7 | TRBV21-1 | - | TGTGCCAGCAGCAGTAAGCCTAGCGGGAGGGCCTACGAGCAGTACTTC | CASSSKPSGRAYEQYF
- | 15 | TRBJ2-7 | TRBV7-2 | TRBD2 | TGTGCCAGCAGCCCCGGGGGGGGCCGGTCCTACGAGCAGTACTTC | CASSPGGGRSYEQYF
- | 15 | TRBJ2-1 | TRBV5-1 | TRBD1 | TGCGCCAGCAGCCCGCTGGGACAGTCCTACAATGAGCAGTTCTTC | CASSPLGQSYNEQFF
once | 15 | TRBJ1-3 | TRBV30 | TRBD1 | TGTGCCTGGAGTAAGGACAGGGAGTCTGGAAACACCATATATTTT | CAWSKDRESGNTIYF
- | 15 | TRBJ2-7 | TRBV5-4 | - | TGTGCCAGCAGCTTACCTCAGGGGAGCTCCTACGAGCAGTACTTC | CASSLPQGSSYEQYF
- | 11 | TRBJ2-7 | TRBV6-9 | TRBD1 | TGTGCCAGCAGGCCACAGGGGGAGCAGTACTTC | CASRPQGEQYF
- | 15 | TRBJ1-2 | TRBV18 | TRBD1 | TGTGCCAGCTCTAGGTCCGGGACAGAAGACTATGGCTACACCTTC | CASSRSGTEDYGYTF
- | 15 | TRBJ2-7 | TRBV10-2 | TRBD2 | TGCGCCAGCAAACTAGGGACTAGCGGGAGGGGGGAGCAGTACTTC | CASKLGTSGRGEQYF
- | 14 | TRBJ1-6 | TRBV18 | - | TGTGCCAGCTCCAAGACAGATCATAATTCACCCCTCCACTTT | CASSKTDHNSPLHF
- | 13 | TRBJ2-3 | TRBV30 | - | TGTGCCTGGAGTCCCGACCGGGGAGATACGCAGTATTTT | CAWSPDRGDTQYF
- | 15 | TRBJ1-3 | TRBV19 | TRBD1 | TGTGCCAGTAGGCTGGGACAGGGCTCTGGAAACACCATATATTTT | CASRLGQGSGNTIYF
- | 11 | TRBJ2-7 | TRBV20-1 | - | TGCAGTGCTGACGTGAGGATCGAGCAGTACTTC | CSADVRIEQYF
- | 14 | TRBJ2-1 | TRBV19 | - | TGTGCCAGTAGTAAAGTCAGCTCCTACAATGAGCAGTTCTTC | CASSKVSSYNEQFF
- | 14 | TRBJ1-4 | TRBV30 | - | TGTGCCTGGAGAGGAGGCCCGGGTAATGAAAAACTGTTTTTT | CAWRGGPGNEKLFF
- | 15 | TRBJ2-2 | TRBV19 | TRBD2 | TGTGCCAGTATCGGGGGGAGGGCGAACACCGGGGAGCTGTTTTTT | CASIGGRANTGELFF
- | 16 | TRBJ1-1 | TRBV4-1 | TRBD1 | TGCGCCAGCAGCCGGGGACAGGGGGTGGATAGCCACCGAGCTTTCTTT | CASSRGQGVDSHRAFF
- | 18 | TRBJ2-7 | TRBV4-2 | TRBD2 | TGTGCCAGCAGCCAAGATCCCCTAGGGACTAGCGGGGCCTACGAGCAGTACTTC | CASSQDPLGTSGAYEQYF
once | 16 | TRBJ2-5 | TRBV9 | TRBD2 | TGTGCCAGCAGCGAGGGGACTAGCGGGGGGGCGGAGACCCAGTACTTC | CASSEGTSGGAETQYF
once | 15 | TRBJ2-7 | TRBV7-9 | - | TGTGCCAGCAGCTTGGATGCAGGGTTCTCCTACGAGCAGTACTTC | CASSLDAGFSYEQYF
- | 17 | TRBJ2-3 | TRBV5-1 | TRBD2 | TGCGCCAGCAGCCTGGGACTAGCGGGGGCCCGCACAGATACGCAGTATTTT | CASSLGLAGARTDTQYF
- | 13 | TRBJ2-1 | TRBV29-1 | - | TGCAGCGTCCAAGGGGGGGGGTACAATGAGCAGTTCTTC | CSVQGGGYNEQFF
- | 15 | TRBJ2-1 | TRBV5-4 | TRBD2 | TGTGCCAGCAGCTCGGGAGGGGGCTCCTACAATGAGCAGTTCTTC | CASSSGGGSYNEQFF
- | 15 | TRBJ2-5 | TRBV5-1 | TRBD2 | TGCGCCAGCAGCTTGATGGCTAGCGGGCAAGAGACCCAGTACTTC | CASSLMASGQETQYF
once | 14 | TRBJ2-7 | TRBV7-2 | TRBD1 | TGTGCCAGCAGCTTAGGTTACAGGGGCTACGAGCAGTACTTC | CASSLGYRGYEQYF
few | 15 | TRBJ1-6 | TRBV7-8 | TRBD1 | TGTGCCAGCAGTACCTTCGGACAGGCTAATTCACCCCTCCACTTT | CASSTFGQANSPLHF
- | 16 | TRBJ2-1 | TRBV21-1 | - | TGTGCCAGCAGCCCCCGCGGGGGATACACCTACAATGAGCAGTTCTTC | CASSPRGGYTYNEQFF
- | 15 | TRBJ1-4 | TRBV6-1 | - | TGTGCCGCGGGTACGACCCCGAGCCGAAATGAAAAACTGTTTTTT | CAAGTTPSRNEKLFF
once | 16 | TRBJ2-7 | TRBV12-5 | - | TGTGCTAGTGGAGTTCGGGGTGCGGGGGACACCTACGAGCAGTACTTC | CASGVRGAGDTYEQYF
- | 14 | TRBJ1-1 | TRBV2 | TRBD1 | TGTGCCAGCAGACCAGGGGGCGGCGGCACTGAAGCTTTCTTT | CASRPGGGGTEAFF
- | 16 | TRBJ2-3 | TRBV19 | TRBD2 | TGTGCCAGTAGTATCCTAGCGGGGGGGCTCACAGATACGCAGTATTTT | CASSILAGGLTDTQYF
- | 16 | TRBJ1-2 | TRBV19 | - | TGTGCCAGTAGTATAGCTTCCGGCAGGGCAAACTATGGCTACACCTTC | CASSIASGRANYGYTF
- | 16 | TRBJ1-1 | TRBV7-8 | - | TGTGCCAGCAGCTTAGAGGGCCAGACTATAGACACTGAAGCTTTCTTT | CASSLEGQTIDTEAFF
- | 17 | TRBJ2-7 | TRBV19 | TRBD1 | TGTGCCAGTAGTATCCGGGACAGGGGCCTCCGATCCGGCGAGCAGTACTTC | CASSIRDRGLRSGEQYF
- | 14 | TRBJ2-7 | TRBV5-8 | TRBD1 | TGTGCCAGCAGCTTGTCGGGACAGAGCTACGAGCAGTACTTC | CASSLSGQSYEQYF
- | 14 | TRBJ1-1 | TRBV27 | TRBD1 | TGTGCCAGCAGTTGGGACAGTGGGCTCGTAGGAGCTTTCTTT | CASSWDSGLVGAFF
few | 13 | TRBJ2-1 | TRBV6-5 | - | TGTGCCAGCATGGGCGGGCGGTACAATGAGCAGTTCTTC | CASMGGRYNEQFF